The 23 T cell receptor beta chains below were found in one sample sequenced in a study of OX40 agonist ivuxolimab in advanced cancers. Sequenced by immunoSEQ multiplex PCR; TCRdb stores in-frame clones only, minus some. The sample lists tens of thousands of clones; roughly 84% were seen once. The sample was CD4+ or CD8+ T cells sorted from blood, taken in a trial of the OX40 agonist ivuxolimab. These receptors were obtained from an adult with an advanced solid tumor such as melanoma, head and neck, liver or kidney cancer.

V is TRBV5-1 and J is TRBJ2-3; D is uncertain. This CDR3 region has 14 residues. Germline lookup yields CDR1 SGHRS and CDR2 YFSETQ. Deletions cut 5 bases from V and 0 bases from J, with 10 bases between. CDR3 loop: CASSASQSTDTQYF. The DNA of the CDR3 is TGCGCCAGCAGTGCTTCCCAGAGCACAGATACGCAGTATTTT.

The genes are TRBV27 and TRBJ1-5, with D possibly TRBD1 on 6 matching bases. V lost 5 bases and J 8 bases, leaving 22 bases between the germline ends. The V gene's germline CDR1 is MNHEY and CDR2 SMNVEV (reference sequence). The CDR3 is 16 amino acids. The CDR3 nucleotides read TGTGCCAGCAGTCCCCCGGGGCGGGGGGCTTCGGAGCCCCAGCATTTT. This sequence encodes CASSPPGRGASEPQHF.

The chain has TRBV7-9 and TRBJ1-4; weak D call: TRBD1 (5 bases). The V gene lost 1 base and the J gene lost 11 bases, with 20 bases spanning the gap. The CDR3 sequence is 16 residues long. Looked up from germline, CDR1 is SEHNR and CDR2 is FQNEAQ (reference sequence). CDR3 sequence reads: CASSLGQSSSKGKLFF. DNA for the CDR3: TGTGCCAGCAGCTTAGGACAGAGTTCTTCTAAGGGTAAACTGTTTTTT.

The chain's CDR3 is CASRPGTGTLYGYTF. As DNA, the CDR3 is TGTGCCAGTAGACCCGGGACAGGAACTCTCTATGGCTACACCTTC. The chain couples TRBV19 to TRBJ1-2; 8 positions agree with TRBD1. There are 15 residues in the CDR3. In germline, CDR1 is LNHDA, CDR2 SQIVND (reference sequence). V dropped 6 bases and J dropped 4; count of bases not matched to a gene: 10. The whole variable domain, remainder taken from reference TRBV19 and TRBJ1-2, is DGGITQSPKYLFRKEGQNVTLSCEQNLNHDAMYWYRQDPGQGLRLIYYSQIVNDFQKGDIAEGYSVSREKKESFPLTVTSAQKNPTAFYLCASRPGTGTLYGYTFGSGTRLTVV.

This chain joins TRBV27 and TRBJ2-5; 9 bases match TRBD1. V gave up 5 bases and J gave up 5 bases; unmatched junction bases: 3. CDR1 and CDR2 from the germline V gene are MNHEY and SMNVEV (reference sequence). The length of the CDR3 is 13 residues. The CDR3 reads CASSGTGLETQYF. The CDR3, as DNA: TGTGCCAGCAGTGGGACAGGGCTGGAGACCCAGTACTTC.

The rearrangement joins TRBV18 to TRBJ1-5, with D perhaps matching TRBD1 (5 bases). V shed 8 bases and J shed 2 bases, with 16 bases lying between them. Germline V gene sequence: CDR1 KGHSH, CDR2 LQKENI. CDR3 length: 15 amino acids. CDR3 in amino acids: CASTLIGGRNQPQHF. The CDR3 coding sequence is TGTGCCAGCACGCTAATTGGGGGTCGCAATCAGCCCCAGCATTTT.

The CDR3 DNA reads TGCAGCGTTGATGGGTCAGGGGGCTTGGATGAGCAGTTCTTC. Protein: CSVDGSGGLDEQFF. V is TRBV29-1 and J is TRBJ2-1; 8 nucleotides line up with TRBD1. This CDR3 is built from 14 residues. The J segment lost 8 bases and the V segment lost 3 bases, leaving 9 bases of the junction unmatched. Germline V gene data show CDR1 as SQVTM and CDR2 as ANQGSEA.

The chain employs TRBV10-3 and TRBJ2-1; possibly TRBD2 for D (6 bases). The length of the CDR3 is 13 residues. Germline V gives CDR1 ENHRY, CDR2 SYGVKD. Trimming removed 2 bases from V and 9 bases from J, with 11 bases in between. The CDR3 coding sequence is TGTGCCATCAGTGAGCAGACGACTAGTGAGCAGTTCTTC. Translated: CAISEQTTSEQFF.

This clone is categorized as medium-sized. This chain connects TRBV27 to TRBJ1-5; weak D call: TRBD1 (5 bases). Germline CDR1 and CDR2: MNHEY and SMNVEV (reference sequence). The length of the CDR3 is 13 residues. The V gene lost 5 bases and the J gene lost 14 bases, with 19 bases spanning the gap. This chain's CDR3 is CASSPHGTGRKHF. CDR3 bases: TGTGCCAGCAGTCCTCATGGGACGGGTAGGAAGCATTTT.

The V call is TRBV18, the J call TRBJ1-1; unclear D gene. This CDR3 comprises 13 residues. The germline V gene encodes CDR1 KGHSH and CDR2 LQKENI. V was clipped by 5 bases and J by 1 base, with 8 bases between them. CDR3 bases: TGTGCCAGCTCAAAGGAGGGGAACACTGAAGCTTTCTTT. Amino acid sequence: CASSKEGNTEAFF.

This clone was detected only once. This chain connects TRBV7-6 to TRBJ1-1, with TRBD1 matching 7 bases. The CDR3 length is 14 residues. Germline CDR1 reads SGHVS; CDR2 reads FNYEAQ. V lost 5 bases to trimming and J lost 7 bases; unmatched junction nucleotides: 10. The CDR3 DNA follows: TGTGCCAGCAGCCTCCAGGGGGGAGGACTTGAAGCTTTCTTT. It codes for CASSLQGGGLEAFF.

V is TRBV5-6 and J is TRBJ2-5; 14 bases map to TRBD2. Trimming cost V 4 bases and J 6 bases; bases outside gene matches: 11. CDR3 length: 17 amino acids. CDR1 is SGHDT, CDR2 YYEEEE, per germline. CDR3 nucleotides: TGTGCCAGCAGCCCTGGACTAGCGGGGGGTGCCGGTCAGACCCAGTACTTC. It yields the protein CASSPGLAGGAGQTQYF.

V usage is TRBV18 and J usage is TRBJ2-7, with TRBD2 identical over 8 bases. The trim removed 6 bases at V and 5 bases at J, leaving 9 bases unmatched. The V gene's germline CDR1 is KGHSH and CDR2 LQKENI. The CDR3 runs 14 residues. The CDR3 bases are TGTGCCAGCTCGCCCGGGACTAGAACCCACGAGCAGTACTTC. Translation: CASSPGTRTHEQYF.

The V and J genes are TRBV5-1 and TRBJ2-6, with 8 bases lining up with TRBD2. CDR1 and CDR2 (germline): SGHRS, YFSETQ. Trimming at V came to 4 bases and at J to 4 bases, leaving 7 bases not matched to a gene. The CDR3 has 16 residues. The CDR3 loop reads CASSAPAGVGANVLTF. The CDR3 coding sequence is TGCGCCAGCAGCGCCCCAGCGGGAGTCGGGGCCAACGTCCTGACTTTC. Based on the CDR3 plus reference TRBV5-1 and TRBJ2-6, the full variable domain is KAGVTQTPRYLIKTRGQQVTLSCSPISGHRSVSWYQQTPGQGLQFLFEYFSETQRNKGNFPGRFSGRQFSNSRSEMNVSTLELGDSALYLCASSAPAGVGANVLTFGAGSRLTVL.

For the CDR3, the DNA is TGTGCCAGCAGCTTTCCGCCTAGGGGTGGCTACACCTTC. Amino acid sequence: CASSFPPRGGYTF. The chain combines TRBV5-5 with TRBJ1-2; TRBD1 might be the D (5 bases). Trimming shortened V by 2 bases and J by 7 bases, and 12 bases separated the two germline ends. Germline CDR1 reads SGHKS; CDR2 reads YYEKEE (reference sequence). The CDR3 runs to 13 residues.

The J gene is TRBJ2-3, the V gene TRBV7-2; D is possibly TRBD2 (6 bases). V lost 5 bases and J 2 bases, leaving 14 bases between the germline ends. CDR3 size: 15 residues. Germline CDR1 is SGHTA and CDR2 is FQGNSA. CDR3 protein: CASSRDSWYTDTQYF. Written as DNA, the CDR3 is TGTGCCAGCAGCCGGGACTCATGGTACACAGATACGCAGTATTTT. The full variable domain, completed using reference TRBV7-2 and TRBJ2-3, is GAGVSQSPSNKVTEKGKDVELRCDPISGHTALYWYRQSLGQGLEFLIYFQGNSAPDKSGLPSDRFSAERTGGSVSTLTIQRTQQEDSAVYLCASSRDSWYTDTQYFGPGTRLTVL.

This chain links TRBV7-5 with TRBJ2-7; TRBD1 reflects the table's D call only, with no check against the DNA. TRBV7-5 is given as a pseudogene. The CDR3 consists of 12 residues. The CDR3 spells CVRSTDRGQQYF. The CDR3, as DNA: TGTGTCAGAAGCACGGACAGGGGCCAGCAGTACTTC.

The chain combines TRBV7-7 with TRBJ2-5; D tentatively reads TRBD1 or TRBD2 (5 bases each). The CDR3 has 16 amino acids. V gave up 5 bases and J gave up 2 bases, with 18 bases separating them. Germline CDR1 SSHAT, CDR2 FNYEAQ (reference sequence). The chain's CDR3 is CASSPLTAGAQETQYF. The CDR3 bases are TGTGCCAGCAGCCCCCTTACGGCCGGGGCTCAAGAGACCCAGTACTTC.

CDR3 in DNA: TGCGCCAGCAGCCAAGGACAGGGTGCCACTGAAGCTTTCTTT. It yields the protein CASSQGQGATEAFF. The rearrangement joins TRBV4-1 to TRBJ1-1; 7 bases match TRBD1. The CDR3 loop spans 14 amino acids. V lost 1 base, J lost 4 bases, and 3 bases stayed unmatched. The germline CDR1 and CDR2 sequences are MGHRA and YSYEKL.

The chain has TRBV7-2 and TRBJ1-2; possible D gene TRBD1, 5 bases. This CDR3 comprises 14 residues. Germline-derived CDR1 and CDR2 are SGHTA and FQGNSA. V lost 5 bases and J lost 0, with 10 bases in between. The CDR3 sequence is CASSPQGSNYGYTF. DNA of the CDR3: TGTGCCAGCAGCCCTCAGGGATCTAACTATGGCTACACCTTC.

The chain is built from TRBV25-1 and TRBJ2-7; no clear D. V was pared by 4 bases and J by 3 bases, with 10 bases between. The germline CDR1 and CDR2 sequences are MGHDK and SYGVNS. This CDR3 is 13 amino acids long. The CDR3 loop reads CASSAPRFYEQYF. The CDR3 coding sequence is TGTGCCAGCAGTGCCCCGCGGTTCTACGAGCAGTACTTC.

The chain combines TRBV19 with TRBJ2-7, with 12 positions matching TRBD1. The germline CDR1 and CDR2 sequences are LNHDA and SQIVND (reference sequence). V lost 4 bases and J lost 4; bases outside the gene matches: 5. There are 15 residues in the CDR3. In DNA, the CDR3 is TGTGCCAGTAGTACCCAGGGACAGGGGGCGTACGAGCAGTACTTC. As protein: CASSTQGQGAYEQYF.

For the CDR3, the DNA is TGTGCCAGCAGCTTAACTAGCGGGGGAATCTCCTACAATGAGCAGTTCTTC. It specifies CASSLTSGGISYNEQFF. This chain connects TRBV11-2 to TRBJ2-1, with TRBD2 matching 11 bases. Trimming removed 2 bases from V and 0 bases from J; junction bases left unmatched: 3. Germline CDR1 and CDR2: SGHAT and FQNNGV. The CDR3 runs 17 residues.